The 3 T cell receptor beta chains reported below all come from one sample, sequenced in a study of cytomegalovirus exposure and HLA in healthy donors. Measured with immunoSEQ multiplex PCR; TCRdb has only the in-frame clones, and not every one. This repertoire shows approximately 300,000 clones, around 90% found once; its top ten account for 1% to 1.5%. Sequences were obtained from PBMCs. These receptors were collected from a woman between 25 and 40 years old in good health and CMV-seropositive.

The chain couples TRBV6-6 to TRBJ1-3; 9 nucleotides line up with TRBD1. Germline V gene sequence: CDR1 MNHNY, CDR2 SVGAGI (reference sequence). This CDR3 has 16 amino acids. J was trimmed by 6 bases and V by 2 bases; bases with no gene match: 8. The CDR3 DNA is TGTGCCAGCAGTTACCCGGGACAGGGTTACGAAAACACCATATATTTT. Its protein is CASSYPGQGYENTIYF.

The chain joins TRBV18 to TRBJ1-1; the D is unclear. Germline CDR1 reads KGHSH; CDR2 reads LQKENI. This CDR3 contains 13 residues. Deletions cut 5 bases from V and 1 base from J, with 8 bases between. CDR3 sequence (DNA): TGTGCCAGCTCATCAAAACCGAACACTGAAGCTTTCTTT. Its protein product is CASSSKPNTEAFF. Using reference TRBV18 and TRBJ1-1 for the parts outside the CDR3, the full variable domain is NAGVMQNPRHLVRRRGQEARLRCSPMKGHSHVYWYRQLPEEGLKFMVYLQKENIIDESGMPKERFSAEFPKEGPSILRIQQVVRGDSAAYFCASSSKPNTEAFFGQGTRLTVV.

The chain couples TRBV11-1 to TRBJ2-1, with D perhaps TRBD1 (5 bases). The V end lost 2 bases, the J end lost 4 bases, and 6 bases lay between the germline ends. Germline V gene lookup returns CDR1 SGHAT and CDR2 FQDESV (reference sequence). This CDR3 is built from 13 residues. CDR3 DNA: TGTGCCAGCAGCTTAAGACAGTACAATGAGCAGTTCTTC. Its translation is CASSLRQYNEQFF.